The 15 T cell receptor beta chains in this list originate from one sample, sequenced in a study of T cell responses to AZD1222 COVID-19 vaccine. The data were produced by immunoSEQ multiplex PCR, yet TCRdb's version contains in-frame clones alone and is incomplete. The sample has some 180,000 clones, just over 90% seen once. This material consisted of peripheral blood, taken 28 days after the second AZD1222 dose. These receptor sequences come from an adult who received the AZD1222 COVID-19 vaccine.

CDR3 DNA: TGCGCCAGCAGCCCATCCCTGGCAGGGATAAGGGGAGAGACCCAGTACTTC. It codes for CASSPSLAGIRGETQYF. The V call is TRBV5-1, the J call TRBJ2-5; D is possibly TRBD1 (5 bases). The V end lost 4 bases, the J end lost 4 bases, and 23 bases lay between the germline ends. The CDR3 is made up of 17 amino acids. The V gene's germline CDR1 is SGHRS and CDR2 YFSETQ.

This chain joins TRBV5-1 and TRBJ2-1, with 10 bases identical to TRBD2. The CDR3 contains 14 residues. J was trimmed by 3 bases and V by 5 bases; bases with no gene match: 2. The germline gives CDR1 SGHRS, CDR2 YFSETQ. The CDR3 protein is CASSSGGYYNEQFF. The CDR3 DNA is TGCGCCAGCAGTAGCGGGGGGTACTACAATGAGCAGTTCTTC.

This clone has only one observation. The CDR3 sequence: CASSINNYGYTF. CDR3 nucleotide sequence: TGTGCCAGTAGTATAAACAACTATGGCTACACCTTC. The chain uses TRBV19 and TRBJ1-2; D is undetermined. The CDR3 is 12 residues long. CDR1 LNHDA and CDR2 SQIVND come from the germline V gene (reference sequence). The germline V and J ends were trimmed by 2 bases and 2 bases, with 3 bases remaining between them.

This chain links TRBV9 with TRBJ1-2; D may be TRBD1 (6 bases). Germline V gene lookup returns CDR1 SGDLS and CDR2 YYNGEE. There are 15 residues in the CDR3. V gave up 0 bases and J gave up 4 bases, with 13 bases separating them. The CDR3 reads CASSVGRGQTYGYTF. The CDR3 coding sequence is TGTGCCAGCAGCGTAGGGCGCGGACAGACCTATGGCTACACCTTC.

The rearrangement links TRBV19 to TRBJ2-7; perhaps TRBD1 as D (5 bases). This CDR3 comprises 15 residues. Trimming removed 8 bases at V and 7 bases at J, with 24 bases between. CDR1 and CDR2 from the germline V gene are LNHDA and SQIVND (reference sequence). In DNA form, the CDR3 reads TGTGCCAGTGGAAGTAACACAGGTCCGCCTTGGGAGCAGTACTTC. As protein: CASGSNTGPPWEQYF.

The chain employs TRBV30 and TRBJ1-2, with TRBD1 matching over 10 bases. Trimming removed 0 bases from V and 4 bases from J; junction bases left unmatched: 5. Germline values: CDR1 GTSNPN, CDR2 SVGIG (reference sequence). This CDR3 is 15 amino acids long. The CDR3 spells CAWSVPDRGSYGYTF. The CDR3 nucleotides are TGTGCCTGGAGTGTACCGGACAGGGGGTCCTATGGCTACACCTTC.

The V gene is TRBV5-5, the J gene TRBJ2-2, with unresolved D. This CDR3 is built from 14 residues. V was pared by 1 base and J by 1 base, with 5 bases between. CDR1 and CDR2 (germline): SGHKS, YYEKEE (reference sequence). The CDR3 sequence is CASSLTVNTGELFF. The CDR3 DNA reads as TGTGCCAGCAGCTTGACTGTGAACACCGGGGAGCTGTTTTTT.

The chain joins TRBV12-3 or TRBV12-4 to TRBJ1-1, with D hard to call. The CDR3 totals 12 residues. The germline V and J ends were trimmed by 5 bases and 5 bases, with 9 bases remaining between them. For the CDR3, the DNA is TGTGCCAGCAGTGGCCTGACGACTGAAGCTTTCTTT. It yields the protein CASSGLTTEAFF.

This sequence joins TRBV2 and TRBJ2-2; D ambiguous. Trimming took 6 bases from V and 7 from J, leaving 9 bases between them. This CDR3 contains 12 residues. Germline V gene data show CDR1 as SNHLY and CDR2 as FYNNEI. This CDR3 is CASRGNGGELFF. CDR3 DNA: TGTGCCAGCAGGGGCAACGGCGGGGAGCTGTTTTTT.

The gene calls are TRBV6-6 and TRBJ1-1; D call uncertain. Germline CDR1 and CDR2: MNHNY and SVGAGI (reference sequence). Trimming stripped 3 bases from V and 6 bases from J, with 17 bases between. The CDR3 extends over 15 amino acids. The DNA for the CDR3 is TGTGCCAGCAGTTATAGGTCCAGGCCGGGGTCTGAAGCTTTCTTT. Encoded protein: CASSYRSRPGSEAFF.

This clone was observed a single time. V gene TRBV18 combines with J gene TRBJ2-5; D is unclear. Germline V gene data show CDR1 as KGHSH and CDR2 as LQKENI. The length of the CDR3 is 12 residues. The V end was cut by 2 bases, the J end by 1 base, with 2 bases between. CDR3 residues: CASSPIQETQYF. The CDR3 DNA reads TGTGCCAGCTCACCAATCCAAGAGACCCAGTACTTC.

The chain has TRBV2 and TRBJ2-1, with 12 bases aligning to TRBD2. The germline gives CDR1 SNHLY, CDR2 FYNNEI. This CDR3 contains 18 residues. V shed 4 bases, J shed 1 base, and the junction held 8 bases outside the gene matches. Written as DNA, the CDR3 is TGTGCCAGCAGTGGTCCGGGACTAGCGGGCAGATCCTACAATGAGCAGTTCTTC. As protein: CASSGPGLAGRSYNEQFF.

The V call is TRBV7-9, the J call TRBJ2-2; D remains unclear. The CDR3 loop spans 15 amino acids. Trimming took 7 bases from V and 4 from J, leaving 16 bases between them. Germline lookup yields CDR1 SEHNR and CDR2 FQNEAQ (reference sequence). The CDR3 region has the DNA TGTGCCAGCACCGACGGGCGGACGATCACCGGGGAGCTGTTTTTT. This encodes CASTDGRTITGELFF.

This clone appeared a single time. The chain uses TRBV6-5 and TRBJ2-1; 10 positions agree with TRBD1. Germline loops: CDR1 MNHEY, CDR2 SVGAGI. This CDR3 is built from 16 residues. V trimming: 2 bases; J trimming: 3 bases; junction bases outside the gene matches: 4. CDR3 nucleotide sequence: TGTGCCAGCAGTTACAAGGGGACAGGGGTCTACAATGAGCAGTTCTTC. It encodes CASSYKGTGVYNEQFF.

This chain uses TRBV5-1 with TRBJ1-1; no firm D call. Germline-derived CDR1 and CDR2 are SGHRS and YFSETQ. Trimming removed 2 bases from V and 3 bases from J, with 11 bases in between. The CDR3 covers 14 residues. The chain's CDR3 is CASSFVGMDTEAFF. The CDR3 nucleotides are TGCGCCAGCAGCTTTGTCGGGATGGACACTGAAGCTTTCTTT.